These 28 T cell receptor beta chains came from one sample sequenced in a study of blood T cell repertoires in COVID-19. The table came from immunoSEQ multiplex PCR; TCRdb's copy has only in-frame clones and leaves some out. Of over 100,000 clones in the sample, about 80% were seen once. The sequenced material came from peripheral blood. The origin of the receptors is a human donor in a cohort sampled during active COVID-19.

V gene TRBV6-6 combines with J gene TRBJ1-4; D gene unclear. The CDR3 runs 13 residues. Germline V lookup: CDR1 MNHNY, CDR2 SVGAGI (reference sequence). V was pared by 4 bases and J by 6 bases, with 9 bases between. For the CDR3, the DNA is TGTGCCAGCAGTTTTCGTCCTTATGAAAAACTGTTTTTT. Encoded protein: CASSFRPYEKLFF.

This clone was observed once. V gene TRBV30 combines with J gene TRBJ2-7; D is perhaps TRBD1 (6 bases). The V gene's germline CDR1 is GTSNPN and CDR2 SVGIG (reference sequence). Trimming took 7 bases from V and 1 from J, leaving 14 bases between them. This CDR3 spans 13 amino acids. The CDR3 spells CASHDRTSYEQYF. CDR3 nucleotides: TGTGCCTCTCACGACAGGACTTCCTACGAGCAGTACTTC. Variable domain in full (rest from reference TRBV30 and TRBJ2-7): SQTIHQWPATLVQPVGSPLSLECTVEGTSNPNLYWYRQAAGRGLQLLFYSVGIGQISSEVPQNLSASRPQDRQFILSSKKLLLSDSGFYLCASHDRTSYEQYFGPGTRLTVT.

The chain carries TRBV27 and TRBJ1-1, with 7 bases aligning to TRBD1. The V gene end was trimmed by 6 bases and the J gene end by 2 bases; junction bases not matched to a gene: 6. This CDR3 region has 14 residues. CDR1 and CDR2 (germline): MNHEY, SMNVEV (reference sequence). CDR3 region: CASRRQGINTEAFF. CDR3 nucleotide sequence: TGTGCCAGCAGGCGACAGGGAATAAACACTGAAGCTTTCTTT.

J is TRBJ1-2 and V is TRBV6-5, with D maybe TRBD1 (6 bases). The CDR3 extends over 16 amino acids. Germline CDR1 is MNHEY and CDR2 is SVGAGI. Trimming cost V 0 bases and J 4 bases, with 15 bases left between them. CDR3 sequence reads: CASSYSRALRGYGYTF. The DNA for the CDR3 is TGTGCCAGCAGTTACTCCCGGGCCCTCAGGGGCTATGGCTACACCTTC.

J is TRBJ1-1 and V is TRBV2; 11 bases agree with TRBD1. With V trimmed by 4 bases and J by 5 bases, 3 bases remained unmatched. Germline V gene sequence: CDR1 SNHLY, CDR2 FYNNEI. This CDR3 is 14 amino acids long. CDR3 sequence (DNA): TGTGCCAGCAGTGTGGACAGGGGGCGTACTGAAGCTTTCTTT. Protein product: CASSVDRGRTEAFF.

The chain joins TRBV28 to TRBJ2-1, with 10 bases matching TRBD1. Germline-derived CDR1 and CDR2 are MDHEN and SYDVKM. Trimming removed 7 bases from V and 4 bases from J; junction bases left unmatched: 13. This CDR3 has 17 amino acids. The CDR3 sequence is CASIPRGGQGNYNEQFF. The CDR3 region has the DNA TGTGCCAGCATCCCCAGGGGGGGACAGGGGAATTACAATGAGCAGTTCTTC.

The rearrangement uses TRBV7-2 and TRBJ2-3, with TRBD2 matching 8 bases. Unmatched junction bases numbered 5, after V lost 5 bases and J lost 1 base. CDR3 size: 15 residues. The germline V gene has CDR1 SGHTA and CDR2 FQGNSA. This chain's CDR3 is CASSTGGAGTDTQYF. Written as DNA, the CDR3 is TGTGCCAGCAGCACGGGGGGGGCGGGCACAGATACGCAGTATTTT. The whole variable domain, filled in from reference TRBV7-2 and TRBJ2-3, reads GAGVSQSPSNKVTEKGKDVELRCDPISGHTALYWYRQSLGQGLEFLIYFQGNSAPDKSGLPSDRFSAERTGGSVSTLTIQRTQQEDSAVYLCASSTGGAGTDTQYFGPGTRLTVL.

This clone has more than one count but fewer than ten. The V gene is TRBV18, the J gene TRBJ1-1; D is possibly TRBD1 (5 bases). Germline loops: CDR1 KGHSH, CDR2 LQKENI. The CDR3 has 17 residues. V lost 3 bases to trimming and J lost 7 bases, with 24 bases between them. DNA for the CDR3: TGTGCCAGCTCACCTCTTAAACCCCAGGGAGGGCTTTATGAAGCTTTCTTT. Its translation is CASSPLKPQGGLYEAFF.

V and J are TRBV6-2 or TRBV6-3 and TRBJ1-5, with a weak D call TRBD1 (6 bases). The CDR3 covers 15 residues. V lost 8 bases to trimming and J lost 5 bases, with 19 bases between them. CDR1 and CDR2 from the germline V gene are MNHEY and SVGEGT. The CDR3 DNA sequence: TGTGCCAGCGGCCGCACCCTCAGGGGAGATCAGCCCCAGCATTTT. Amino acid sequence: CASGRTLRGDQPQHF.

The CDR3 bases are TGTGCCACCAGTGAAGGACTAGCGGGGGGGAATGAGCAGTTCTTC. This encodes CATSEGLAGGNEQFF. The V call is TRBV24-1, the J call TRBJ2-1, with 15 bases fitting TRBD2. The trim removed 4 bases at V and 7 bases at J, leaving 1 base unmatched. CDR3 size: 15 residues. Germline V gene lookup returns CDR1 KGHDR and CDR2 SFDVKD.

The V and J genes are TRBV9 and TRBJ1-5, with TRBD1 identical over 9 bases. The CDR3 has 16 amino acids. Trimming took 0 bases from V and 2 from J; bases not matched to a gene: 3. CDR1 SGDLS and CDR2 YYNGEE come from the germline V gene. Written as DNA, the CDR3 is TGTGCCAGCAGCGTAGGGACAGGGGTGGGCAATCAGCCCCAGCATTTT. Translation gives CASSVGTGVGNQPQHF.

V and J are TRBV5-8 and TRBJ1-5, with TRBD1 identical over 7 bases. Trimming took 4 bases from V and 4 from J; bases not matched to a gene: 8. From germline, CDR1 is SGHTS and CDR2 YDEGEE. CDR3 length equals 15 residues. Here the CDR3 reads CASSPGTAKNQPQHF. The CDR3 DNA follows: TGTGCCAGCAGCCCTGGGACAGCCAAAAATCAGCCCCAGCATTTT.

This chain links TRBV5-1 with TRBJ2-7; 9 bases agree with TRBD1. Trimming took 0 bases from V and 4 from J; bases not matched to a gene: 2. This CDR3 has 14 amino acids. CDR1 is SGHRS, CDR2 YFSETQ, per germline. This CDR3 reads CASSLGQGVYEQYF. In DNA form, the CDR3 reads TGCGCCAGCAGCTTGGGACAGGGGGTGTACGAGCAGTACTTC.

The CDR3 DNA is TGCGCCAGCAGCCTCCGAGAGGGGGGGACGGATGAAAAACTGTTTTTT. As protein: CASSLREGGTDEKLFF. The chain joins TRBV5-1 to TRBJ1-4; D perhaps matches TRBD1 (6 bases). V lost 4 bases and J 6 bases, leaving 19 bases between the germline ends. Germline CDR1 SGHRS, CDR2 YFSETQ. This CDR3 is built from 16 residues.

The chain combines TRBV2 with TRBJ1-4; D unclear. This CDR3 comprises 11 residues. The germline V gene has CDR1 SNHLY and CDR2 FYNNEI. Trimming removed 4 bases from V and 11 bases from J, with 8 bases in between. The CDR3 is CASSVVEKLFF. For the CDR3, the DNA is TGTGCCAGCAGTGTAGTAGAGAAACTGTTTTTT.

The V gene is TRBV11-2, the J gene TRBJ1-1; D may be TRBD1 (6 bases). Trimming removed 5 bases at V and 1 base at J, with 14 bases between. Germline CDR1 is SGHAT and CDR2 is FQNNGV. The length of the CDR3 is 15 residues. The CDR3 DNA reads as TGTGCCAGCAGCCGCCGGACAGCCACGAACACTGAAGCTTTCTTT. Encoded protein: CASSRRTATNTEAFF.

The chain couples TRBV6-5 to TRBJ2-3; D ambiguous. Trimming pared 5 bases from V and 1 base from J, leaving 10 bases between. The CDR3 totals 14 residues. CDR1 is MNHEY, CDR2 SVGAGI, per germline. CDR3 protein: CASSNNIGTDTQYF. The CDR3 DNA is TGTGCCAGCAGTAACAATATCGGCACAGATACGCAGTATTTT.

Turning to this clone: Germline is not matched at one junction end, which may reflect a read error. CDR3 sequence: CASSNSRQGHGYTF. The DNA for the CDR3 is TGTGCCAGCAGTAACTCTAGACAGGGCCATGGCTACACCTTC. The rearrangement uses TRBV6-5 and TRBJ1-2; 7 bases agree with TRBD1. The CDR3 has 14 residues. The germline gives CDR1 MNHEY, CDR2 SVGAGI.

The V call is TRBV5-8, the J call TRBJ2-3; the D gene is possibly TRBD2 (5 bases). V lost 0 bases and J lost 1, with 12 bases in between. CDR3 length equals 16 residues. Germline CDR1 reads SGHTS; CDR2 reads YDEGEE. CDR3 DNA: TGTGCCAGCAGCTTGGTCGGCGGGTACGGCACAGATACGCAGTATTTT. This gives the protein CASSLVGGYGTDTQYF.

The genes are TRBV4-3 and TRBJ2-7, with TRBD2 as a possible D gene (6 bases). The CDR3 is 15 residues long. Deletions cut 0 bases from V and 2 bases from J, with 11 bases between. CDR1 and CDR2 (germline): LGHNA, YSLEER. Here the CDR3 reads CASSQDTGGAYEQYF. Here the CDR3 DNA reads TGCGCCAGCAGCCAAGATACCGGCGGGGCCTACGAGCAGTACTTC.

This chain uses TRBV19 with TRBJ2-2; 9 positions agree with TRBD1. Germline assignment: CDR1 LNHDA and CDR2 SQIVND (reference sequence). The V gene end was trimmed by 5 bases and the J gene end by 9 bases; junction bases not matched to a gene: 7. The CDR3 runs 14 residues. This CDR3 is CASSPWTGDRELFF. The CDR3 bases are TGTGCCAGTAGTCCGTGGACAGGGGACCGGGAGCTGTTTTTT.

The chain carries TRBV9 and TRBJ2-3; TRBD2 aligns across 8 bases. Losses at the gene ends were 4 bases for V and 2 bases for J; bases not matched to a gene: 9. The CDR3 is 16 residues long. Germline loops: CDR1 SGDLS, CDR2 YYNGEE. This CDR3 reads CASSPQPAGVTDTQYF. CDR3 nucleotides: TGTGCCAGCAGCCCACAGCCAGCGGGGGTCACAGATACGCAGTATTTT.

The rearrangement links TRBV7-2 to TRBJ1-5; the D gene is possibly TRBD1 (5 bases). Germline V gene sequence: CDR1 SGHTA, CDR2 FQGNSA. With 3 bases removed from V and 1 base from J, the gap between germline ends came to 10 bases. The CDR3 has 15 amino acids. The CDR3 DNA reads as TGTGCCAGCAGCTTGAGACGGGGGAGCAATCAGCCCCAGCATTTT. This codes for CASSLRRGSNQPQHF.

The genes are TRBV28 and TRBJ1-5; possible D gene TRBD1, 5 bases. The CDR3 loop spans 14 amino acids. Trimming shortened V by 5 bases and J by 3 bases, and 11 bases separated the two germline ends. CDR1 is MDHEN and CDR2 is SYDVKM in the germline V gene. The CDR3 DNA is TGTGCCAGCAGTGGGGCAGGTTTCAATCAGCCCCAGCATTTT. It codes for CASSGAGFNQPQHF.

This chain connects TRBV28 to TRBJ2-3; D uncertain. The V and J ends lost 7 bases and 2 bases respectively, with 10 bases between them. Per germline, CDR1 MDHEN and CDR2 SYDVKM. CDR3 size: 13 residues. The CDR3: CASNRRITDTQYF. As DNA, the CDR3 is TGTGCCAGCAATCGCAGGATCACAGATACGCAGTATTTT.

This rearrangement joins TRBV28 to TRBJ1-3, with D unresolved. Trimming took off 3 bases at V and 0 bases at J, with 12 bases between the two ends. CDR1 is MDHEN, CDR2 SYDVKM, per germline. The CDR3 extends over 16 amino acids. The CDR3 region has the DNA TGTGCCAGCAGTTTCCCTAGCGCCCACTCTGGAAACACCATATATTTT. Protein product: CASSFPSAHSGNTIYF. Full variable domain (missing parts from reference TRBV28 and TRBJ1-3): DVKVTQSSRYLVKRTGEKVFLECVQDMDHENMFWYRQDPGLGLRLIYFSYDVKMKEKGDIPEGYSVSREKKERFSLILESASTNQTSMYLCASSFPSAHSGNTIYFGEGSWLTVV.

A note on this clone: At one end, the junction sequence differs from germline, possibly due to a read error. The genes are TRBV30 and TRBJ2-4, with D perhaps TRBD2 (5 bases). This CDR3 has 9 amino acids. Per germline, CDR1 GTSNPN and CDR2 SVGIG (reference sequence). CDR3 loop: CAWPKVGGF. The CDR3 region has the DNA TGTGCCTGGCCGAAGGTCGGCGGGTTC.

This chain links TRBV7-9 with TRBJ1-1; 8 bases agree with TRBD1. The germline V gene encodes CDR1 SEHNR and CDR2 FQNEAQ (reference sequence). Germline trimming cut 2 bases from V and 4 bases from J; bases unmatched to any gene: 0. This CDR3 is 13 amino acids long. The CDR3 loop is CASSLTGGTEAFF. The CDR3 nucleotides read TGTGCCAGCAGCTTAACAGGGGGCACTGAAGCTTTCTTT.